A single sample is the source of the 21 T cell receptor beta chains below, sequenced in a study of blood T cells in healthy people across ages. A sample-barcoded 5' primer and a J-beta primer mix were used in a second PCR of roughly 7 to 11 cycles. One entry per CDR3 protein, called by TCRdb with MiXCR from the 5' RACE reads. The sample holds just under 900,000 distinct CDR3 sequences, more than 25% seen once. The specimen was blood. These TCRs come from a woman older than 75 in good health.

This clonotype was picked up a small number of times. This may come from a read error, since a much larger clone is one base off. The rearrangement joins TRBV5-1 to TRBJ2-1; 7 positions agree with TRBD1. The J call may be incorrect, as the DNA end agrees better with TRBJ2-7. The CDR3 runs to 14 residues. Per germline, CDR1 SGHRS and CDR2 YFSETQ. DNA for the CDR3: TGCGCCAGCAGCAAGGGACAGAGCTACAATGAGCAGTACTTC. Its translation: CASSKGQSYNEQYF.

This clonotype was seen repeatedly, ten times or more. This sequence joins TRBV20-1 and TRBJ2-7; D is uncertain. V lost 4 bases to trimming and J lost 4 bases, with 11 bases between them. Germline assignment: CDR1 DFQATT and CDR2 SNEGSKA (reference sequence). This CDR3 has 12 amino acids. The CDR3 loop reads CSAKEQLYEQYF. In DNA, the CDR3 is TGCAGTGCTAAAGAACAGTTGTACGAGCAGTACTTC.

The sample holds a few counts of this clonotype. CDR3 protein: CASRVSGNTEAFF. CDR3 bases: TGTGCCAGCAGAGTATCTGGCAACACTGAAGCTTTCTTT. This sequence joins TRBV2 and TRBJ1-1; no clear D gene. The CDR3 is made up of 13 amino acids. CDR1 and CDR2 from the germline V gene are SNHLY and FYNNEI. Trimming left V 6 bases short and J 2 bases short, with 10 bases between.

This clonotype was counted a few times. The CDR3 sequence: CSARSTGGSQPQHF. In DNA form, the CDR3 reads TGCAGTGCTAGATCTACAGGGGGCAGTCAGCCCCAGCATTTT. The rearrangement joins TRBV20-1 to TRBJ1-5; 9 bases are a match to TRBD1. This CDR3 has 14 residues. Trimming cost V 2 bases and J 6 bases; bases outside gene matches: 5. The germline V gene encodes CDR1 DFQATT and CDR2 SNEGSKA (reference sequence).

The CDR3 spells CASSLVGGVGLAGGLAKNIQYF. In DNA form, the CDR3 reads TGTGCCAGCAGCTTAGTAGGGGGGGTGGGACTAGCGGGGGGATTAGCCAAAAACATTCAGTACTTC. The V gene is TRBV11-2, the J gene TRBJ2-4; 15 bases match TRBD2. V shed 1 base, J shed 0 bases, and the junction held 13 bases outside the gene matches. Germline V CDR1 and CDR2: SGHAT, FQNNGV. This CDR3 region has 22 residues.

Of note for this clonotype: A read error may explain this, as a much larger clone is one base away. This chain connects TRBV24-1 to TRBJ2-6; D assignment may be TRBD1 or TRBD2 (5 bases each). The CDR3 contains 16 residues. Per germline, CDR1 KGHDR and CDR2 SFDVKD. The CDR3 nucleotides read TGTGCCACCAGTGAGGGACCGGTGGCTGGGGCCAACGTCCGGACTTTC. It encodes CATSEGPVAGANVRTF.

This clonotype was observed at least ten times. The chain uses TRBV20-1 and TRBJ2-5; D uncertain. Germline V gives CDR1 DFQATT, CDR2 SNEGSKA (reference sequence). The CDR3 extends over 15 amino acids. The ends were cut back, 1 base at V and 5 bases at J, with 17 bases in the middle. CDR3 sequence (DNA): TGCAGTGCTAGAGCCCCAGGAGTGGTAGGGGAGACCCAGTACTTC. This codes for CSARAPGVVGETQYF.

Points on this clonotype: One junction end does not reproduce the germline sequence, and a read error may be involved. This chain links TRBV28 with TRBJ2-2; D perhaps matches TRBD1 (6 bases). Looked up from germline, CDR1 is MDHEN and CDR2 is SYDVKM. The CDR3 extends over 15 amino acids. The CDR3 spells CATTDRNANTGELFF. DNA for the CDR3: TGTGCCACCACCGACAGGAACGCGAACACCGGGGAGCTGTTTTTC.

Points on this clonotype: Being one base from a much bigger clone, this may be a read error. This chain connects TRBV4-3 to TRBJ2-5; 10 bases fit TRBD2. Trimming cost V 0 bases and J 11 bases; bases outside gene matches: 15. The CDR3 totals 17 residues. The germline V gene encodes CDR1 LGHNA and CDR2 YSLEER. The CDR3: CASSQDRQRGGINEQYF. The CDR3 bases are TGCGCCAGCAGCCAAGATCGGCAGCGGGGGGGTATCAATGAGCAGTACTTC.

The J gene is TRBJ2-5, the V gene TRBV20-1; 7 bases match TRBD2. The germline gives CDR1 DFQATT, CDR2 SNEGSKA (reference sequence). V dropped 3 bases and J dropped 11; count of bases not matched to a gene: 21. The CDR3 runs to 16 residues. The CDR3 region has the DNA TGCAGTGCTAGTTGGGGAGGGGACCATCCTCCCAATGAGCAGTACTTC. Translation: CSASWGGDHPPNEQYF.

In this sample, this clonotype turned up a few times. The genes are TRBV7-2 and TRBJ1-2, with 9 positions matching TRBD1. Per germline, CDR1 SGHTA and CDR2 FQGNSA. The trim removed 5 bases at V and 7 bases at J, leaving 5 bases unmatched. This CDR3 has 13 amino acids. CDR3 nucleotide sequence: TGTGCCAGCAGCGGCGGGACAGGGAGTGGCTACACCTTC. Protein sequence: CASSGGTGSGYTF.

This clonotype was seen a few times. The chain links TRBV7-2 to TRBJ2-1; 8 bases fit TRBD1. V lost 5 bases and J lost 15; bases outside the gene matches: 12. The CDR3 runs to 13 residues. Germline CDR1 is SGHTA and CDR2 is FQGNSA. The CDR3 sequence: CASSPYSRDRLFF. In nucleotides, the CDR3 is TGTGCCAGCAGCCCCTATTCCCGGGACAGGTTGTTCTTC.

Notes on this clonotype: One base away lies a much larger clone, so this may be a sequencing read error. This chain uses TRBV5-8 with TRBJ2-3; 9 nucleotides line up with TRBD2. With 2 bases clipped from V and 5 bases from J, the junction kept 9 bases outside the gene matches. Germline lookup yields CDR1 SGHTS and CDR2 YDEGEE. The CDR3 contains 16 residues. CDR3 sequence: CASSFGGTSKQDTQYF. CDR3 bases: TGTGCCAGCAGCTTCGGGGGGACTAGCAAGCAAGATACGCAGTATTTT. Combining the CDR3 with reference TRBV5-8 and TRBJ2-3 gives the whole variable domain EAGVTQSPTHLIKTRGQQATLRCSPISGHTSVYWYQQALGLGLQFLLWYDEGEERNRGNFPPRFSGRQFPNYSSELNVNALELEDSALYLCASSFGGTSKQDTQYFGPGTRLTVL.

This clonotype was counted a few times. Given a much more abundant clone one base away, this may be a read error. The V call is TRBV12-3 or TRBV12-4, the J call TRBJ2-5; D unclear. CDR3 length: 13 amino acids. The V gene lost 4 bases and the J gene lost 5 bases, with 11 bases spanning the gap. Here the CDR3 DNA reads TGTGCCAGCAGTTCGTCCCAGACTGAGACCCAGTACTTC. Translated, it gives CASSSSQTETQYF.

This clonotype was recorded at least ten times. This sequence joins TRBV20-1 and TRBJ2-5, with 7 positions matching TRBD1. This CDR3 is built from 13 residues. Losses at the gene ends were 1 base for V and 5 bases for J; bases not matched to a gene: 4. The germline V gene encodes CDR1 DFQATT and CDR2 SNEGSKA (reference sequence). The CDR3 nucleotides read TGCAGTGCTAGAGTGAGGGGGCGGGAGACCCAGTACTTC. Its translation is CSARVRGRETQYF.

As to this clonotype: This may be a read error, as it is one base from a much larger clone. The rearrangement uses TRBV20-1 and TRBJ2-5; D might be TRBD2 (6 bases). The CDR3 sequence is 12 residues long. The V gene's germline CDR1 is DFQATT and CDR2 SNEGSKA (reference sequence). The DNA of the CDR3 is TGCAGTGCTAGAGGGGGGGAGGAGATCCAGTACTTC. This translates into CSARGGEEIQYF.

This clonotype was seen a handful of times. The chain links TRBV7-2 to TRBJ2-5; D gene ambiguous. The CDR3 runs to 17 residues. Trimming removed 2 bases at V and 1 base at J, with 17 bases between. CDR1 and CDR2 from the germline V gene are SGHTA and FQGNSA. CDR3 coding DNA: TGTGCCAGCAGCTTAAGCAGTCCCGCGAGTTTCCAAGAGACCCAGTACTTC. Amino acids: CASSLSSPASFQETQYF.

Regarding this clonotype: The junction and the germline gene differ at one end; a read error may be behind it. The genes are TRBV11-2 and TRBJ2-7; the match to TRBD1 covers 7 bases. The J call is uncertain, as TRBJ2-5 better fits the DNA end. This CDR3 is 15 amino acids long. Germline CDR1 reads SGHAT; CDR2 reads FQNNGV. The CDR3 bases are TGTGCCGGCAGCTCGACGACAGGGATCCGGGAGACCCAGTACTTC. It encodes CAGSSTTGIRETQYF.

As regards this clonotype: Being one base from a much bigger clone, this may be a read error. This sequence joins TRBV3-1 and TRBJ1-2; 7 bases line up with TRBD1. The V segment lost 0 bases and the J segment 8 bases; nucleotides outside the gene matches: 12. Germline V gene lookup returns CDR1 LGHDT and CDR2 YNNKEL (reference sequence). The CDR3 has 16 amino acids. CDR3 sequence (DNA): TGTGCCAGCAGCCAAGATCGCCTACAGGGGCGGTTAGGCTACACCTTC. It encodes CASSQDRLQGRLGYTF. Complete variable domain (other parts from reference TRBV3-1 and TRBJ1-2): DTAVSQTPKYLVTQMGNDKSIKCEQNLGHDTMYWYKQDSKKFLKIMFSYNNKELIINETVPNRFSPKSPDKAHLNLHINSLELGDSAVYFCASSQDRLQGRLGYTFGSGTRLTVV.

J is TRBJ2-5 and V is TRBV20-1; a weak D match, TRBD1 (6 bases). The germline V gene encodes CDR1 DFQATT and CDR2 SNEGSKA (reference sequence). This CDR3 contains 13 residues. Deletions cut 5 bases from V and 5 bases from J, with 15 bases between. This CDR3 reads CSAGGQFGETQYF. CDR3 nucleotide sequence: TGCAGTGCTGGAGGACAGTTCGGGGAGACCCAGTACTTC.

This clonotype has at least ten counts. V is TRBV2 and J is TRBJ2-7; D is ambiguous. CDR1 SNHLY and CDR2 FYNNEI come from the germline V gene. This CDR3 contains 14 residues. Trimming pared 6 bases from V and 2 bases from J, leaving 14 bases between. CDR3 in amino acids: CASRNLHSTYEQYF. CDR3 sequence (DNA): TGTGCCAGCAGGAACCTACACTCTACCTACGAGCAGTACTTC.